This T cell receptor beta chain was captured in a study of T cell repertoires in cytomegalovirus infection (dated by TCRdb to about 2019). For the study in its entirety: The HLA type of each donor mattered for the analysis, because public TCR beta signatures pointed to carriage of CMV infection along with the matching HLA type.

Instrument on record: Illumina HiSeq 1500. Using fastp trimming at Q25 and MiXCR clonotype assembly, TCRdb reanalyzed the public sequencing data and kept in-frame beta chains. Rows merge per CDR3 protein into single entries with the most common DNA and genes. The sample has hundreds of thousands of distinct CDR3 sequences on record, approximately 33% of them singletons. The ten largest clones represent about 13% of the sample. Study-wide conclusions, independent of this receptor: Carriers of CMV infection plus the relevant HLA type were discriminated by the cumulative frequency of public TCR beta family members in the study cohort and in an independent roughly 350-donor cohort. The ex vivo response was dominated by HLA-C-restricted CMV-specific TCR beta clonotypes, which also provided the single most frequent clonotype in two of eight donors.

This clonotype was seen ten or more times. Its cognate antigen has yet to be identified. Base qualities were left out, and no much larger clone turns up one base away. At the junction V is shortened by 11 bases and J by 1 base, with 14 bases in between. From a lookup of the germline V gene, CDR1 and CDR2 are ENHRY and SYGVKD. The CDR3 spans 13 residues, from the cysteine through the phenylalanine. Of the read, only the CDR3 DNA is kept; its 39 bases are in frame from base 1. What was sequenced was PBMCs. The clonotype comes from a human donor in good health (CMV status not recorded). Some clones in this sample may be carry-over from other donors' samples. The chain is made from TRBV10-3 and TRBJ1-1; tentative D gene TRBD1, with 5 bases matching. The bases read TGTGCCGTGGGGGAGGCGCAGAACACTGAAGCTTTCTTT. Its protein is CAVGEAQNTEAFF.